Here is one T cell receptor (beta chain) with its context. Its target is unknown. The germline V gene has CDR1 MNHEY and CDR2 SMNVEV (reference sequence). Trimming took 6 bases from V and 5 from J; bases not matched to a gene: 11. The CDR3 covers 16 residues. The entry originates in a study of cytomegalovirus exposure and HLA in healthy donors. PCR amplification relied on 60 Vbeta primers (plus 13 Jbeta primers). Assay used: immunoSEQ multiplex PCR; TCRdb lists only in-frame clones, some missing. Of about 120,000 clones listed, approximately 78% were seen once; the top ten hold about 1.7%. Findings and limits, study-wide: Later analysis identified a missense DCLRE1C variant that was linked to TCR beta V- and J-gene trimming. In a later analysis, HLA-C alleles had the fewest associated TCRs, DRB1 alleles the most.

The sequenced sample was PBMCs. The TCR comes from a man aged 40-55 years in good health and CMV-seronegative. The rearrangement joins TRBV27 to TRBJ2-1; 9 bases are a match to TRBD2. In DNA form, the CDR3 reads TGTGCCAGCAGCACAGGGGCTAGCGGGAATCACAATGAGCAGTTCTTC. Translation gives CASSTGASGNHNEQFF.